This note documents a single TCR beta chain sequence. As yet, its antigen is unknown. The record originates from a study of post-analysis software for immune sequencing data. Background on the study: Disease courses included relapsing-remitting, secondary progressive and progressive-relapsing multiple sclerosis. Study outcomes and limitations: Compared with controls, patients had more of roughly 5 TRBV segments, including TRBV5-6, TRBV5-1 and TRBV20-1.

The CDR3 is 17 residues long. Germline CDR1 reads LGHDT; CDR2 reads YNNKEL (reference sequence). The V gene lost 4 bases and the J gene lost 4 bases, with 20 bases spanning the gap. TCR beta cDNA libraries included unique molecular identifiers. TCRdb passed the PCR reads through MiXCR, listing each CDR3 protein once. The sample holds about 820,000 distinct CDR3 sequences, approximately 53% seen once. The TCR was taken from a girl between 5 and 17 years old with multiple sclerosis. Sequenced: blood. The rearrangement joins TRBV3-1 to TRBJ2-1, with D perhaps TRBD2 (6 bases). This CDR3 is CASSPGRGIAGYNEQFF. The CDR3 nucleotides are TGTGCCAGCAGCCCTGGCCGCGGGATCGCGGGATACAATGAGCAGTTCTTC.